What follows are 10 T cell receptor beta chains derived from one specimen sequenced in a study of lymphopenia after photon versus proton radiotherapy. The protocol was immunoSEQ multiplex PCR, while the TCRdb copy is restricted to in-frame clones and leaves out a portion. This table holds around 50,000 clones, around 85% found once. The sequences come from peripheral blood, collected from a patient treated with proton-based radiotherapy. The receptors stem from a man aged 60 to 69 with pancreatic cancer.

The chain joins TRBV11-2 to TRBJ2-3, with TRBD2 matching 9 bases. This CDR3 is 17 amino acids long. V lost 1 base to trimming and J lost 1 base; unmatched junction nucleotides: 6. Germline V lookup: CDR1 SGHAT, CDR2 FQNNGV. In nucleotides, the CDR3 is TGTGCCAGCAGCTTAGGGGCGGGAGGGCCTGGCACAGATACGCAGTATTTT. It yields the protein CASSLGAGGPGTDTQYF.

The chain carries TRBV6-4 and TRBJ1-2, with 7 bases aligning to TRBD1. CDR3 length equals 15 residues. Germline loops: CDR1 MRHNA, CDR2 SNTAGT. The V gene end was trimmed by 1 base and the J gene end by 5 bases; junction bases not matched to a gene: 7. The CDR3 region has the DNA TGTGCCAGCAGTGACTTGGGACAGAGCGGATATGGCTACACCTTC. Translated: CASSDLGQSGYGYTF.

This clone is medium-sized in the sample. The chain uses TRBV10-1 and TRBJ2-7; possibly TRBD1 for D (6 bases). This CDR3 region has 18 residues. V dropped 4 bases and J dropped 3 bases, with 25 bases sitting between them. Germline CDR1 WNHNN, CDR2 SYGVQD (reference sequence). CDR3 residues: CASSGPPQGQLRSYEQYF. The CDR3 region has the DNA TGCGCCAGCAGTGGTCCCCCTCAGGGGCAGCTACGAAGCTACGAGCAGTACTTC.

The J gene is TRBJ2-1, the V gene TRBV6-1, with 13 bases aligning to TRBD2. Looked up from germline, CDR1 is MNHNS and CDR2 is SASEGT. V was pared by 2 bases and J by 7 bases, with 8 bases of the junction left unmatched. The CDR3 loop spans 17 amino acids. This chain's CDR3 is CASSEPGLAGSQNEQFF. The CDR3 coding sequence is TGTGCCAGCAGTGAACCGGGACTAGCGGGGAGTCAGAATGAGCAGTTCTTC.

The chain is built from TRBV7-2 and TRBJ2-7; possible D gene TRBD2, 7 bases. V shed 2 bases and J shed 5 bases, with 19 bases lying between them. The germline V gene has CDR1 SGHTA and CDR2 FQGNSA. The CDR3 has 16 amino acids. CDR3 nucleotide sequence: TGTGCCAGCAGCTTATGGGGCGGGAGCCGACAGGACGAGCAGTACTTC. Its translation: CASSLWGGSRQDEQYF. Based on the CDR3 plus reference TRBV7-2 and TRBJ2-7, the full variable domain is GAGVSQSPSNKVTEKGKDVELRCDPISGHTALYWYRQSLGQGLEFLIYFQGNSAPDKSGLPSDRFSAERTGGSVSTLTIQRTQQEDSAVYLCASSLWGGSRQDEQYFGPGTRLTVT.

V usage is TRBV5-4 and J usage is TRBJ2-6, with D tentatively TRBD2 (5 bases). This CDR3 has 16 amino acids. V lost 4 bases and J 0 bases, leaving 11 bases between the germline ends. Germline CDR1 reads SGHNT; CDR2 reads YYREEE (reference sequence). CDR3 sequence (DNA): TGTGCCAGCAGCCTCCCCCGGGGCTCTGGGGCCAACGTCCTGACTTTC. Translation gives CASSLPRGSGANVLTF. Using reference TRBV5-4 and TRBJ2-6 for the parts outside the CDR3, the full variable domain is ETGVTQSPTHLIKTRGQQVTLRCSSQSGHNTVSWYQQALGQGPQFIFQYYREEENGRGNFPPRFSGLQFPNYSSELNVNALELDDSALYLCASSLPRGSGANVLTFGAGSRLTVL.

The V and J genes are TRBV6-5 and TRBJ1-5, with D possibly TRBD1 on 6 matching bases. The CDR3 spans 16 residues. Germline V gene data show CDR1 as MNHEY and CDR2 as SVGAGI. V lost 2 bases to trimming and J lost 5 bases, with 16 bases between them. CDR3: CASSYENRATDQPQHF. The CDR3 DNA is TGTGCCAGCAGTTACGAAAACAGGGCAACGGATCAGCCCCAGCATTTT.

The rearrangement joins TRBV11-2 to TRBJ2-7; D gene unclear. Per germline, CDR1 SGHAT and CDR2 FQNNGV. V gave up 3 bases and J gave up 10 bases, with 13 bases separating them. The CDR3 totals 12 residues. The CDR3 bases are TGTGCCAGCAGCTTCCCGTATGGGATTCAGTACTTC. Translating gives CASSFPYGIQYF.

This chain uses TRBV18 with TRBJ2-3; D is unresolved. Germline V gene data show CDR1 as KGHSH and CDR2 as LQKENI. Trimming removed 5 bases at V and 5 bases at J, with 8 bases between. The CDR3 runs to 12 residues. Here the CDR3 DNA reads TGTGCCAGCTCAAACATGGGAGATACGCAGTATTTT. Amino acids: CASSNMGDTQYF.

This clone was counted once. This sequence joins TRBV6-5 and TRBJ2-1; perhaps TRBD2 as D (5 bases). The ends were cut back, 5 bases at V and 9 bases at J, with 14 bases in the middle. This CDR3 contains 13 residues. The V gene's germline CDR1 is MNHEY and CDR2 SVGAGI. The CDR3 is CASSQSGIVEQFF. CDR3 bases: TGTGCCAGCAGTCAATCGGGGATTGTTGAGCAGTTCTTC.